Shown below are 12 T cell receptor beta chains from a single sample sequenced in a study of cytomegalovirus exposure and HLA in healthy donors. Primers included in the PCR were 60 Vbeta and 13 Jbeta primers. Method: immunoSEQ multiplex PCR; TCRdb's copy keeps in-frame clones and lacks some. The sample consists of 130,000 to 150,000 clones, 60% to 85% of them appearing once. The sequencing input was PBMCs. The source is a middle-aged man in good health and CMV-seropositive.

This rearrangement joins TRBV6-4 to TRBJ2-1; TRBD1 agrees at 8 bases. Trimming took 2 bases from V and 8 from J; bases not matched to a gene: 2. In germline, CDR1 is MRHNA, CDR2 SNTAGT. The CDR3 has 13 amino acids. CDR3: CASSDDRGDEQFF. CDR3 nucleotides: TGTGCCAGCAGTGACGACAGGGGCGATGAGCAGTTCTTC.

With regard to this clone: An end of the junction does not agree with germline; a read error may underlie this. This chain joins TRBV7-9 and TRBJ1-2; D gene unclear. The CDR3 has 16 residues. Germline values: CDR1 SEHNR, CDR2 FQNEAQ (reference sequence). Here the CDR3 DNA reads TGTTCCAGCAGCTCCGCCCGTCAACTCAGGAACTATGGCTACACCTTC. Protein: CSSSSARQLRNYGYTF.

The chain has TRBV7-5 and TRBJ2-1; the DNA was not compared with TRBD1, the D call given in the table. TRBV7-5 is noted as a pseudogene. The CDR3 has 17 amino acids. The CDR3 DNA follows: TGTGTCAGCCCCCGCCCCGTATATGGCACGTTCTACAATGAGCAGTTCTTC. Translated, it gives CVSPRPVYGTFYNEQFF.

The V and J genes are TRBV28 and TRBJ2-7, with 10 bases matching TRBD1. J gave up 2 bases and V 4 bases, and 2 bases lay outside the gene matches. This CDR3 contains 14 residues. Germline V CDR1 and CDR2: MDHEN, SYDVKM. The CDR3 reads CASSSGTGAYEQYF. Here the CDR3 DNA reads TGTGCCAGCAGTTCCGGGACAGGGGCCTACGAGCAGTACTTC.

This clone occurred a few times. This chain links TRBV9 with TRBJ2-3, with D perhaps TRBD2 (6 bases). The CDR3 consists of 15 residues. V was trimmed by 4 bases and J by 2 bases, leaving 14 bases between them. CDR1 SGDLS and CDR2 YYNGEE come from the germline V gene. CDR3 sequence: CASSSSGVYTDTQYF. The CDR3 DNA reads TGTGCCAGCAGCTCATCGGGAGTTTACACAGATACGCAGTATTTT.

There are a few counts of this clone. The rearrangement joins TRBV19 to TRBJ2-5; a possible D gene is TRBD2 (6 bases). The CDR3 consists of 14 residues. Trimming took 1 base from V and 5 from J, leaving 11 bases between them. Germline V gene sequence: CDR1 LNHDA, CDR2 SQIVND (reference sequence). CDR3 bases: TGTGCCAGTAGTATAGCAACTAGCATTGAGACCCAGTACTTC. This sequence encodes CASSIATSIETQYF.

This chain uses TRBV19 with TRBJ1-5, with D possibly matching TRBD1 (5 bases). This CDR3 is built from 15 residues. Trimming removed 2 bases at V and 7 bases at J, with 15 bases between. Germline V lookup: CDR1 LNHDA, CDR2 SQIVND (reference sequence). The CDR3 nucleotides are TGTGCCAGTAGTATAATGGCGGGGACTGGCCAGCCCCAGCATTTT. This codes for CASSIMAGTGQPQHF.

Here the CDR3 reads CASSPTGLAGSHEQYF. CDR3 in DNA: TGTGCCAGCAGCCCCACCGGGCTAGCGGGATCCCACGAGCAGTACTTC. J is TRBJ2-5 and V is TRBV6-6, with 9 bases lining up with TRBD2. Near its end, the DNA agrees better with TRBJ2-7, so the J call may be wrong. Germline values: CDR1 MNHNY, CDR2 SVGAGI (reference sequence). This CDR3 has 16 residues.

This clone was counted between two and nine times. The CDR3 is CASSFSYNEQFF. The DNA of the CDR3 is TGCGCCAGCAGCTTCAGTTACAATGAGCAGTTCTTC. This chain uses TRBV5-1 with TRBJ2-1; D is undetermined. Deletions cut 2 bases from V and 4 bases from J, with 4 bases between. Germline V CDR1 and CDR2: SGHRS, YFSETQ. The CDR3 contains 12 residues. The variable domain in full, with the rest retrieved from reference TRBV5-1 and TRBJ2-1, is KAGVTQTPRYLIKTRGQQVTLSCSPISGHRSVSWYQQTPGQGLQFLFEYFSETQRNKGNFPGRFSGRQFSNSRSEMNVSTLELGDSALYLCASSFSYNEQFFGPGTRLTVL.

The chain joins TRBV7-6 to TRBJ2-3; 7 bases align to TRBD2. The CDR3 runs 18 residues. Germline V CDR1 and CDR2: SGHVS, FNYEAQ. Germline trimming cut 1 base from V and 0 bases from J; bases unmatched to any gene: 10. The CDR3 DNA reads TGTGCCAGCAGCTTAGAGGCGGGAGCCCCGCTAAGCACAGATACGCAGTATTTT. Encoded protein: CASSLEAGAPLSTDTQYF.

The rearrangement links TRBV6-6 to TRBJ2-5; the D gene is possibly TRBD1 (6 bases). Between the trimmed V and J ends, which lost 2 bases and 5 bases, there was a span of 12 bases. Per the germline V gene, CDR1 is MNHNY and CDR2 is SVGAGI (reference sequence). The CDR3 totals 14 residues. CDR3 amino acids: CASSYGTLLETQYF. For the CDR3, the DNA is TGTGCCAGCAGTTACGGGACACTCTTGGAGACCCAGTACTTC.

This clone was detected only once. The chain links TRBV19 to TRBJ1-1, with 7 positions matching TRBD1. Per the germline V gene, CDR1 is LNHDA and CDR2 is SQIVND (reference sequence). This CDR3 has 14 residues. V was clipped by 7 bases and J by 4 bases; unmatched bases: 9. CDR3 sequence reads: CASTPTGYITEAFF. For the CDR3, the DNA is TGTGCCAGTACACCGACAGGGTACATCACTGAAGCTTTCTTT.